Below are 10 T cell receptor beta chains sequenced from a single sample in a study of cytomegalovirus exposure and HLA in healthy donors. PCR primers comprised 60 Vbeta and 13 Jbeta primers. The assay was immunoSEQ multiplex PCR, and TCRdb's table has in-frame clones only and misses some. The top ten hold around 0.96% of the sample, which has 150,000 to 200,000 clones, about 75% seen once. The sample was PBMCs. These receptors were taken from a woman in her fifties or sixties in good health and CMV-seropositive.

This clone came up once. The germline gene is not matched at one end of the junction; a read error may be the cause. The chain uses TRBV11-3 and TRBJ1-2; the D gene is possibly TRBD1 (5 bases). The CDR3 contains 14 residues. Germline V gene data show CDR1 as SGHNT and CDR2 as YENEEA. The CDR3 DNA sequence: TGTGCCAGCAGCCCTGGGGTAGGGGACTATGGCTACGCCTTC. Translating gives CASSPGVGDYGYAF.

The V and J genes are TRBV11-2 and TRBJ2-3, with D hard to call. The germline gives CDR1 SGHAT, CDR2 FQNNGV. V was shortened by 1 base and J by 4 bases, with 6 bases between the two germline ends. This CDR3 has 13 amino acids. The CDR3 sequence is CASSLAGADTQYF. CDR3 sequence (DNA): TGTGCCAGCAGCTTAGCAGGCGCAGATACGCAGTATTTT.

V gene TRBV28 combines with J gene TRBJ1-1, with D perhaps matching TRBD1 (6 bases). The CDR3 runs 15 residues. V lost 5 bases and J lost 4, with 17 bases in between. The germline V gene has CDR1 MDHEN and CDR2 SYDVKM. The CDR3 nucleotides are TGTGCCAGCAGTCGTGGGGGGGGGCCGGGCACTGAAGCTTTCTTT. As protein: CASSRGGGPGTEAFF.

The CDR3 here is CASSQGDYTEAFF. CDR3 nucleotides: TGTGCCAGCAGCCAGGGGGATTACACTGAAGCTTTCTTT. This chain joins TRBV7-9 and TRBJ1-1, with 7 positions matching TRBD1. V lost 5 bases and J lost 3; bases outside the gene matches: 3. This CDR3 spans 13 amino acids. The germline V gene encodes CDR1 SEHNR and CDR2 FQNEAQ (reference sequence). The variable domain in full, completed from reference TRBV7-9 and TRBJ1-1, reads DTGVSQNPRHKITKRGQNVTFRCDPISEHNRLYWYRQTLGQGPEFLTYFQNEAQLEKSRLLSDRFSAERPKGSFSTLEIQRTEQGDSAMYLCASSQGDYTEAFFGQGTRLTVV.

The V gene is TRBV4-3, the J gene TRBJ2-1, with 7 positions matching TRBD1. The CDR3 has 20 amino acids. CDR1 is LGHNA and CDR2 is YSLEER in the germline V gene. The trim removed 1 base at V and 1 base at J, leaving 16 bases unmatched. CDR3 sequence reads: CASSQVRPAGGSSSYNEQFF. The CDR3 nucleotides are TGCGCCAGCAGCCAAGTTCGGCCGGCAGGGGGAAGTAGTTCCTACAATGAGCAGTTCTTC.

The chain combines TRBV29-1 with TRBJ1-1, with D uncertain. The germline V gene encodes CDR1 SQVTM and CDR2 ANQGSEA. Between the trimmed V and J ends, which lost 4 bases and 1 base, there was a span of 10 bases. The CDR3 has 13 residues. The CDR3 DNA sequence: TGCAGCGTTGGAGGTCCTCAGAACACTGAAGCTTTCTTT. Translation gives CSVGGPQNTEAFF. The full variable domain, completed using reference TRBV29-1 and TRBJ1-1, is SAVISQKPSRDICQRGTSLTIQCQVDSQVTMMFWYRQQPGQSLTLIATANQGSEATYESGFVIDKFPISRPNLTFSTLTVSNMSPEDSSIYLCSVGGPQNTEAFFGQGTRLTVV.

This clone came up a few times. An end of the junction differs from the germline gene, which may be a read error. The chain links TRBV19 to TRBJ2-7; 7 positions match TRBD1. Germline loops: CDR1 LNHDA, CDR2 SQIVND (reference sequence). This CDR3 is 13 amino acids long. The CDR3 region has the DNA TGTGCCAGTAGTCCGACAGGGTCCTACGGGCAGTACTTC. Its protein is CASSPTGSYGQYF.

The rearrangement uses TRBV10-3 and TRBJ2-7, with D perhaps TRBD1 (5 bases). The CDR3 has 15 residues. CDR1 ENHRY and CDR2 SYGVKD come from the germline V gene. V was clipped by 3 bases and J by 5 bases, with 17 bases between them. CDR3 sequence (DNA): TGTGCCATCAGTGACAAAAGGGGCATTGGGGACGAGCAGTACTTC. Encoded protein: CAISDKRGIGDEQYF.

V gene TRBV27 combines with J gene TRBJ2-1; 8 bases fit TRBD2. After removal of 6 bases from V and 4 bases from J, the junction contained 8 bases not matched to a gene. This CDR3 region has 15 residues. Per the germline V gene, CDR1 is MNHEY and CDR2 is SMNVEV (reference sequence). The CDR3 is CASRNFRGGYNEQFF. Written as DNA, the CDR3 is TGTGCCAGCAGGAACTTCCGCGGGGGGTACAATGAGCAGTTCTTC.

The gene calls are TRBV6-4 and TRBJ1-1; the D gene is possibly TRBD1 (5 bases). The CDR3 sequence is 14 residues long. The V and J ends lost 4 bases and 4 bases respectively, with 13 bases between them. CDR1 MRHNA and CDR2 SNTAGT come from the germline V gene. The CDR3 region has the DNA TGTGCCAGCAGTGTTCTGGCAGGGCCCACTGAAGCTTTCTTT. It yields the protein CASSVLAGPTEAFF.